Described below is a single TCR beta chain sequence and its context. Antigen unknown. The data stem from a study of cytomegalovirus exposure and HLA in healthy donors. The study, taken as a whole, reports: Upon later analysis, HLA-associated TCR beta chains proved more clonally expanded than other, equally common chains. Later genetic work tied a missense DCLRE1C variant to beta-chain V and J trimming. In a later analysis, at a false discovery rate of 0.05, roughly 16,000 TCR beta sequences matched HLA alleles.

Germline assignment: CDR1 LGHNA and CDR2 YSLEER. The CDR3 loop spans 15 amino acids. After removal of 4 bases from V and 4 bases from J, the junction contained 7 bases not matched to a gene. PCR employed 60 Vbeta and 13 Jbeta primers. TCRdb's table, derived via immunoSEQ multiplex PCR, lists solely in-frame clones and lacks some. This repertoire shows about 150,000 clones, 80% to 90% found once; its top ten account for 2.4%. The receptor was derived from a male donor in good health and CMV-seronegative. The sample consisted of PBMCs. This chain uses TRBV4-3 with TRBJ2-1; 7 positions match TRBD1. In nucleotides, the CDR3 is TGCGCCAGCAGCCCACTCGGGACAGCTTACAATGAGCAGTTCTTC. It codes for CASSPLGTAYNEQFF.